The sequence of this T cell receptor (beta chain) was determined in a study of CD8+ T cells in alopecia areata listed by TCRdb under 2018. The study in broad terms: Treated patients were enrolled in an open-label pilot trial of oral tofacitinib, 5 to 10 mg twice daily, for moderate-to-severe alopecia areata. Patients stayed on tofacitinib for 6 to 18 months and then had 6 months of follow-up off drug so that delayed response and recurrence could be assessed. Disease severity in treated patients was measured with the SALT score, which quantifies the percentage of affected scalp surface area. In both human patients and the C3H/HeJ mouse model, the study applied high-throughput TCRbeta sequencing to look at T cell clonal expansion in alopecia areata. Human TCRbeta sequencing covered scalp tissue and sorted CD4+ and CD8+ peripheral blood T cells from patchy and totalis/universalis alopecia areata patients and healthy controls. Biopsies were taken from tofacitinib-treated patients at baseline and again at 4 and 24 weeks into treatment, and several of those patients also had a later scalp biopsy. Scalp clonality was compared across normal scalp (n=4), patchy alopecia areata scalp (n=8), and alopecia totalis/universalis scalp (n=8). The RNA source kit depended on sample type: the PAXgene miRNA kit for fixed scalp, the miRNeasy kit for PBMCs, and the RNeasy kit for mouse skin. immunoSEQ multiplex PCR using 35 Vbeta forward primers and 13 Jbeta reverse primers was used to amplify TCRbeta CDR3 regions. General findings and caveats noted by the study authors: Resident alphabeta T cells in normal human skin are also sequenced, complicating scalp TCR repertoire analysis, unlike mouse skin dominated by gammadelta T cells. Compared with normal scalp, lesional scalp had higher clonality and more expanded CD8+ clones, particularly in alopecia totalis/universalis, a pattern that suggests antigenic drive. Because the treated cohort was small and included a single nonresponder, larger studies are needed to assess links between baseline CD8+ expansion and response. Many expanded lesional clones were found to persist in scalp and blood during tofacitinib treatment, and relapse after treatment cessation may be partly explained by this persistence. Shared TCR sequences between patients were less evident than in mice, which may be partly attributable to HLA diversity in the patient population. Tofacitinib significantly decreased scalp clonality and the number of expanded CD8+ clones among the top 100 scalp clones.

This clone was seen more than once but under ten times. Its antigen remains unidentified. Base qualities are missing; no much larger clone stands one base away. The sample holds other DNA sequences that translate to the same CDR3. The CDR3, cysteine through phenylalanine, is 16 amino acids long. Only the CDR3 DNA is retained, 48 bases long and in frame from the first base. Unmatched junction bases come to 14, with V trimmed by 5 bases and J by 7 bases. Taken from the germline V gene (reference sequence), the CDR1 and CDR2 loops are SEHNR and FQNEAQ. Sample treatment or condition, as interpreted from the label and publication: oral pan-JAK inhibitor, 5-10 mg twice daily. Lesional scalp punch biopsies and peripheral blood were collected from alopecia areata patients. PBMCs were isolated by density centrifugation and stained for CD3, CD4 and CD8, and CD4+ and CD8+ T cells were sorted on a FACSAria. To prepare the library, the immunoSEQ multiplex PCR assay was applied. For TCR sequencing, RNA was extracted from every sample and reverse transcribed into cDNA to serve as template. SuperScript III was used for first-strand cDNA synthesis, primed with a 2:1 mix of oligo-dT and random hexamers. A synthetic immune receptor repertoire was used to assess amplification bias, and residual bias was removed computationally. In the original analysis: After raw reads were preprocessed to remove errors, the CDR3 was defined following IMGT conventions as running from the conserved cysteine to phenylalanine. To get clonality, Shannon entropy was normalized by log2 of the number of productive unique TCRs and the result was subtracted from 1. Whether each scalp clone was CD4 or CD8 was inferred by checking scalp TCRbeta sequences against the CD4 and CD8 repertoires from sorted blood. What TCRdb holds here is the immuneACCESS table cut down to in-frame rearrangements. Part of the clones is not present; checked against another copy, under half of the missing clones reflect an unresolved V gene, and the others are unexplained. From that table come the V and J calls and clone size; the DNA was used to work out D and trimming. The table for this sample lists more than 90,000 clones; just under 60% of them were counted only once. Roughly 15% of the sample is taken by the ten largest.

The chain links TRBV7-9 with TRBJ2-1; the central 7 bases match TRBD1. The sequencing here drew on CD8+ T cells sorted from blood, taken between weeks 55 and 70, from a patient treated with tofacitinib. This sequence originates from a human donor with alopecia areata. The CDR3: CASSKTRGKGANEQFF. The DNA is TGTGCCAGCAGCAAAACTAGAGGGAAGGGGGCAAATGAGCAGTTCTTC.